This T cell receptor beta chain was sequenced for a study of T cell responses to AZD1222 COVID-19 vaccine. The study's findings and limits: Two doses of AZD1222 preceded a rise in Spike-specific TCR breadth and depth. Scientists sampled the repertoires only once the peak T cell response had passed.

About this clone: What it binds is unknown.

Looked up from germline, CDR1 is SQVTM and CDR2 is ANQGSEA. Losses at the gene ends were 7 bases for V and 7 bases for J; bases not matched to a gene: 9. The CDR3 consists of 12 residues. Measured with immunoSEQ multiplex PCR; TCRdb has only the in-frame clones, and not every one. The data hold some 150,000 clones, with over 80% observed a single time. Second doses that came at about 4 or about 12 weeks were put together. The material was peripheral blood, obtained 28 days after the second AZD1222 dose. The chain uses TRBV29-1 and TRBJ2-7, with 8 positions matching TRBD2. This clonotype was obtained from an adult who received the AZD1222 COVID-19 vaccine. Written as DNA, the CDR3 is TGCAGCGCGTCGGGAGGGTCCGTTGAGCAGTACTTC. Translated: CSASGGSVEQYF.